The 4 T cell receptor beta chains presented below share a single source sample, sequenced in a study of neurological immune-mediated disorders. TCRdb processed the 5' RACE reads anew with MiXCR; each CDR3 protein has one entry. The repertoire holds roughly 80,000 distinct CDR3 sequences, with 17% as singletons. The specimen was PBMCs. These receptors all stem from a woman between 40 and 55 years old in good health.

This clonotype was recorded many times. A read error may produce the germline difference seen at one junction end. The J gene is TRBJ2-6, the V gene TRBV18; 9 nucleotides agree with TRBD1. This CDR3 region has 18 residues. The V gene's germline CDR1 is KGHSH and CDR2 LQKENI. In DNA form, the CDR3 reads TGTGCCAGCTCTCCACCGGGACAGGGAAACTCTGGGGCCAACGTCCTGACTTTC. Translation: CASSPPGQGNSGANVLTF. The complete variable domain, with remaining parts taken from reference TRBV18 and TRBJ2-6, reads NAGVMQNPRHLVRRRGQEARLRCSPMKGHSHVYWYRQLPEEGLKFMVYLQKENIIDESGMPKERFSAEFPKEGPSILRIQQVVRGDSAAYFCASSPPGQGNSGANVLTFGAGSRLTVL.

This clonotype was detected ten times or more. CDR3 amino acids: CASSPPRADEQYF. The CDR3 DNA follows: TGTGCCAGCAGCCCGCCTCGGGCAGACGAGCAGTACTTC. The V gene is TRBV13, the J gene TRBJ2-7; D ambiguous. Germline lookup yields CDR1 PRHDT and CDR2 FYEKMQ (reference sequence). The CDR3 has 13 amino acids. The V end lost 5 bases, the J end lost 5 bases, and 13 bases lay between the germline ends.

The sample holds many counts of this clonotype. The CDR3 DNA follows: TGTGCCTGGAGTGTAGGCCTAGGCACAGATACGCAGTATTTT. Amino acid sequence: CAWSVGLGTDTQYF. The chain combines TRBV30 with TRBJ2-3; unclear D gene. CDR3 length: 14 residues. Trimming cost V 0 bases and J 1 base, with 8 bases left between them. The germline CDR1 and CDR2 sequences are GTSNPN and SVGIG (reference sequence).

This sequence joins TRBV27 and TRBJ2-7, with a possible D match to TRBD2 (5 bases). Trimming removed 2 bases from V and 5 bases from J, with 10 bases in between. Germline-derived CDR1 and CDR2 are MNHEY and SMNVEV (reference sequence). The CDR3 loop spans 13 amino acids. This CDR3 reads CASSLRAGDEQYF. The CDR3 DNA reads TGTGCCAGCAGTTTAAGGGCCGGGGACGAGCAGTACTTC.